These 27 T cell receptor beta chains came from one sample sequenced in a study of glioma-infiltrating T cells after dendritic cell vaccination. Some clones are missing from TCRdb's copy, which holds only in-frame ones; the method was immunoSEQ multiplex PCR. The sample contains tens of thousands of clones, 70% to 90% of which appear only once. The starting material was blood, obtained before dendritic cell vaccination. These receptors were taken from a human donor with glioblastoma.

V is TRBV4-2 and J is TRBJ1-6; D gene ambiguous. The CDR3 spans 13 residues. Per germline, CDR1 LGHNA and CDR2 YNFKEQ. V was clipped by 3 bases and J by 8 bases, with 8 bases between them. The CDR3 spells CASSQVGHSPLHF. CDR3 nucleotides: TGTGCCAGCAGCCAGGTGGGCCATTCACCCCTCCACTTT.

V gene TRBV2 combines with J gene TRBJ2-7, with 10 bases identical to TRBD2. This CDR3 region has 15 residues. Trimming at V came to 6 bases and at J to 7 bases, leaving 12 bases not matched to a gene. Germline V CDR1 and CDR2: SNHLY, FYNNEI. The CDR3 DNA reads as TGTGCCAGCAGACACTCTCTAGCGGGAGTAGGGGAGCAGTACTTC. Encoded protein: CASRHSLAGVGEQYF.

The chain combines TRBV27 with TRBJ2-1, with TRBD2 matching 7 bases. Germline loops: CDR1 MNHEY, CDR2 SMNVEV (reference sequence). CDR3 size: 14 residues. Losses at the gene ends were 2 bases for V and 10 bases for J; bases not matched to a gene: 8. The CDR3 here is CASSLPDREEEQFF. DNA for the CDR3: TGTGCCAGCAGTTTACCGGACCGGGAGGAGGAGCAGTTCTTC.

The chain carries TRBV7-6 and TRBJ2-1; tentatively, D is TRBD2 (10 bases). V lost 5 bases and J lost 9, with 35 bases in between. CDR3 length equals 20 residues. Per germline, CDR1 SGHVS and CDR2 FNYEAQ. The CDR3 here is CASSNLGDRATNLAGGEQFF. CDR3 in DNA: TGTGCCAGCAGCAATCTAGGGGACAGGGCCACCAACTTAGCGGGAGGTGAGCAGTTCTTC.

J is TRBJ2-3 and V is TRBV4-2, with 14 bases that match TRBD2. The germline gives CDR1 LGHNA, CDR2 YNFKEQ. The CDR3 contains 17 residues. Trimming took 3 bases from V and 3 from J; bases not matched to a gene: 5. DNA for the CDR3: TGTGCCAGCAGCCAGACCGGGACTAGCGGGAGAACAGATACGCAGTATTTT. This gives the protein CASSQTGTSGRTDTQYF.

This clone was detected once. The chain couples TRBV7-6 to TRBJ2-7; a possible D gene is TRBD1 (7 bases). CDR1 and CDR2 (germline): SGHVS, FNYEAQ. This CDR3 is built from 15 residues. V was clipped by 5 bases and J by 0 bases, with 14 bases between them. CDR3 in DNA: TGTGCCAGCAGCCGCCAGGGGGGTAGCTCCTACGAGCAGTACTTC. It encodes CASSRQGGSSYEQYF.

The rearrangement joins TRBV10-1 to TRBJ2-1; no reliable D call. The CDR3 runs 14 residues. Trimming stripped 3 bases from V and 8 bases from J, with 14 bases between. CDR1 WNHNN and CDR2 SYGVQD come from the germline V gene (reference sequence). CDR3 bases: TGCGCCAGCAGTGATGGTCCCGGCGGCTATGAGCAGTTCTTC. It specifies CASSDGPGGYEQFF.

The genes are TRBV9 and TRBJ2-5; a weak D match, TRBD1 (5 bases). This CDR3 has 15 amino acids. Per germline, CDR1 SGDLS and CDR2 YYNGEE. The V and J ends lost 0 bases and 1 base respectively, with 10 bases between them. Written as DNA, the CDR3 is TGTGCCAGCAGCGTAGCGTCAGGGCGCCAAGAGACCCAGTACTTC. Amino acid sequence: CASSVASGRQETQYF.

This chain links TRBV11-3 with TRBJ2-7, with a tentative D call TRBD2 (5 bases). The CDR3 sequence is 12 residues long. Per the germline V gene, CDR1 is SGHNT and CDR2 is YENEEA. V was cut by 3 bases and J by 7 bases, with 10 bases left in between. This CDR3 is CASSFGVREQYF. CDR3 sequence (DNA): TGTGCCAGCAGCTTCGGGGTACGAGAGCAGTACTTC. Together with reference TRBV11-3 and TRBJ2-7, the CDR3 gives the full variable domain: EAGVVQSPRYKIIEKKQPVAFWCNPISGHNTLYWYLQNLGQGPELLIRYENEEAVDDSQLPKDRFSAERLKGVDSTLKIQPAELGDSAVYLCASSFGVREQYFGPGTRLTVT.

The genes are TRBV2 and TRBJ1-5; no clear D. The CDR3 is 15 amino acids. Germline CDR1 SNHLY, CDR2 FYNNEI. V gave up 2 bases and J gave up 6 bases, with 14 bases separating them. The CDR3 sequence: CASSESRVSGQPQHF. In DNA, the CDR3 is TGTGCCAGCAGTGAATCGAGGGTTTCGGGTCAGCCCCAGCATTTT.

A remark on this clone: At one end the junction does not follow the germline gene, possibly because of a read error. The V and J genes are TRBV5-1 and TRBJ2-7, with D perhaps matching TRBD2 (6 bases). Germline V gene data show CDR1 as SGHRS and CDR2 as YFSETQ. The CDR3 is made up of 16 amino acids. The CDR3: CASRLGGSGRGYEQYF. CDR3 nucleotide sequence: TGCGCCAGCAGATTGGGAGGTTCCGGGAGAGGCTACGAGCAGTACTTC.

The chain recombines TRBV2 with TRBJ2-1, with TRBD2 matching 10 bases. CDR1 is SNHLY and CDR2 is FYNNEI in the germline V gene. V trimming: 7 bases; J trimming: 5 bases; junction bases outside the gene matches: 2. This CDR3 has 13 residues. The DNA for the CDR3 is TGTGCCAGCAAAGGACTAGCGGACAATGAGCAGTTCTTC. The encoded protein is CASKGLADNEQFF. The full variable domain, in which reference TRBV2 and TRBJ2-1 provide the parts outside the CDR3, is EPEVTQTPSHQVTQMGQEVILRCVPISNHLYFYWYRQILGQKVEFLVSFYNNEISEKSEIFDDQFSVERPDGSNFTLKIRSTKLEDSAMYFCASKGLADNEQFFGPGTRLTVL.

V and J are TRBV30 and TRBJ1-5; D is uncertain. The germline gives CDR1 GTSNPN, CDR2 SVGIG (reference sequence). The CDR3 spans 17 residues. V was pared by 0 bases and J by 4 bases, with 19 bases between. CDR3 in DNA: TGTGCCTGGAGTGTAGCCCACAGTACTGTCCCTAATCAGCCCCAGCATTTT. Protein product: CAWSVAHSTVPNQPQHF. Variable domain in full (rest from reference TRBV30 and TRBJ1-5): SQTIHQWPATLVQPVGSPLSLECTVEGTSNPNLYWYRQAAGRGLQLLFYSVGIGQISSEVPQNLSASRPQDRQFILSSKKLLLSDSGFYLCAWSVAHSTVPNQPQHFGDGTRLSIL.

The chain recombines TRBV2 with TRBJ2-1; 8 bases agree with TRBD2. Germline V gene sequence: CDR1 SNHLY, CDR2 FYNNEI. V dropped 9 bases and J dropped 0; count of bases not matched to a gene: 4. CDR3 length: 14 residues. The CDR3 spells CASIAGSSYNEQFF. The CDR3, as DNA: TGTGCCAGTATAGCGGGGAGCTCCTACAATGAGCAGTTCTTC.

V gene TRBV5-1 combines with J gene TRBJ2-3; 12 nucleotides agree with TRBD2. The CDR3 is 15 residues long. The junction had 3 bases not matched to a gene; V was cut back by 5 bases and J by 2 bases. Per the germline V gene, CDR1 is SGHRS and CDR2 is YFSETQ. The CDR3: CASRGTSGYTDTQYF. Written as DNA, the CDR3 is TGCGCCAGCAGGGGGACTAGCGGGTACACAGATACGCAGTATTTT.

The V and J genes are TRBV5-4 and TRBJ1-6; TRBD1 matches 7 bases. This CDR3 is built from 16 residues. Germline V gene lookup returns CDR1 SGHNT and CDR2 YYREEE (reference sequence). After removal of 5 bases from V and 4 bases from J, the junction contained 9 bases not matched to a gene. The CDR3 bases are TGTGCCAGCAGGCCCGGGACAGAATTATATAATTCACCCCTCCACTTT. Translation gives CASRPGTELYNSPLHF.

CDR3 protein: CASSPGGPGNEQFF. CDR3 coding DNA: TGTGCCAGCAGTCCGGGGGGGCCGGGCAATGAGCAGTTCTTC. The rearrangement links TRBV6-5 to TRBJ2-1; TRBD2 aligns across 8 bases. There are 14 residues in the CDR3. Losses at the gene ends were 5 bases for V and 6 bases for J; bases not matched to a gene: 6. Looked up from germline, CDR1 is MNHEY and CDR2 is SVGAGI.

The chain links TRBV14 to TRBJ1-3, with D possibly matching TRBD1 (5 bases). The germline V gene encodes CDR1 SGHDN and CDR2 FVKESK. Deletions cut 1 base from V and 2 bases from J, with 6 bases between. CDR3 length: 14 residues. CDR3 nucleotides: TGTGCCAGCAGCCAAGCGACAGCTGGAAACACCATATATTTT. Translating it yields CASSQATAGNTIYF.

V gene TRBV5-1 combines with J gene TRBJ1-1, with D possibly TRBD1 on 5 matching bases. The CDR3 is made up of 12 amino acids. Trimming left V 7 bases short and J 1 base short, with 8 bases between. Germline assignment: CDR1 SGHRS and CDR2 YFSETQ. The CDR3 reads CASFGGNTEAFF. In DNA form, the CDR3 reads TGCGCCAGCTTCGGGGGGAACACTGAAGCTTTCTTT.

The V gene is TRBV5-8, the J gene TRBJ1-1; 8 positions agree with TRBD1. V trimming: 2 bases; J trimming: 3 bases; junction bases outside the gene matches: 3. This CDR3 has 14 amino acids. From germline, CDR1 is SGHTS and CDR2 YDEGEE. CDR3 sequence (DNA): TGTGCCAGCAGCTTATACAGGGGGGACACTGAAGCTTTCTTT. Translated: CASSLYRGDTEAFF.

The rearrangement joins TRBV5-1 to TRBJ2-3; 9 bases agree with TRBD2. The V gene's germline CDR1 is SGHRS and CDR2 YFSETQ. The CDR3 totals 15 residues. After removal of 2 bases from V and 6 bases from J, the junction contained 7 bases not matched to a gene. CDR3 sequence reads: CASSFGGLASDTQYF. The CDR3 DNA follows: TGCGCCAGCAGCTTTGGAGGACTAGCGTCCGATACGCAGTATTTT. The full variable domain, rest sourced from reference TRBV5-1 and TRBJ2-3, is KAGVTQTPRYLIKTRGQQVTLSCSPISGHRSVSWYQQTPGQGLQFLFEYFSETQRNKGNFPGRFSGRQFSNSRSEMNVSTLELGDSALYLCASSFGGLASDTQYFGPGTRLTVL.

This clone was observed a single time. The chain uses TRBV2 and TRBJ1-4, with TRBD1 identical over 7 bases. This CDR3 spans 15 amino acids. From germline, CDR1 is SNHLY and CDR2 FYNNEI. The V and J ends lost 2 bases and 10 bases, in that order; junction bases with no gene match: 10. Here the CDR3 DNA reads TGTGCCAGCAGTGAAATTACAGGGGATGGAGTAAAACTGTTTTTT. Its protein is CASSEITGDGVKLFF.

J is TRBJ1-1 and V is TRBV7-3; possible D gene TRBD1, 5 bases. Germline V gives CDR1 SGHTA, CDR2 FQGTGA. The ends were cut back, 0 bases at V and 1 base at J, with 6 bases in the middle. This CDR3 region has 14 residues. CDR3 nucleotides: TGTGCCAGCAGCTTAACCAGGGCGAACACTGAAGCTTTCTTT. Its translation: CASSLTRANTEAFF.

This clone has only a few counts. CDR3 in amino acids: CASSPPVVTTTYGYTF. As DNA, the CDR3 is TGTGCCAGCTCACCACCCGTTGTAACGACAACTTATGGCTACACCTTC. The chain uses TRBV18 and TRBJ1-2; D not certain. The CDR3 consists of 16 residues. CDR1 and CDR2 (germline): KGHSH, LQKENI. With 0 bases removed from V and 5 bases from J, the gap between germline ends came to 16 bases.

The CDR3 loop is CASSLGVGTGELFF. Here the CDR3 DNA reads TGTGCCAGCAGCTTGGGAGTAGGCACCGGGGAGCTGTTTTTT. The chain couples TRBV9 to TRBJ2-2; a weak D match, TRBD2 (5 bases). CDR1 is SGDLS and CDR2 is YYNGEE in the germline V gene. The CDR3 consists of 14 residues. V was clipped by 4 bases and J by 4 bases, with 11 bases between them.

The chain links TRBV10-1 to TRBJ2-7; the D gene is possibly TRBD2 (5 bases). Trimming cost V 4 bases and J 0 bases, with 10 bases left between them. The V gene's germline CDR1 is WNHNN and CDR2 SYGVQD (reference sequence). CDR3 length: 14 residues. CDR3 protein: CASSGGVSSYEQYF. The CDR3 DNA follows: TGCGCCAGCAGTGGGGGAGTGAGCTCCTACGAGCAGTACTTC.

This clone was found once. For the CDR3, the DNA is TGTGCCAGCAGCAAAACTCGGACAGACCTAAACTATGGCTACACCTTC. It codes for CASSKTRTDLNYGYTF. The J gene is TRBJ1-2, the V gene TRBV21-1; the table calls TRBD1, which could not be checked here. TRBV21-1 is recorded as a pseudogene. This CDR3 comprises 16 residues.